The sequence of this TCR beta chain was determined in a study of blood T cell repertoires in COVID-19. As for the study in general: Collection of acute and convalescent COVID-19 samples took place in the United States, Italy and Spain. T cells, B-cell-depleted T cells, or PBMCs provided the cDNA or gDNA that served as material.

The V gene's germline CDR1 is SQVTM and CDR2 ANQGSEA. The CDR3 runs to 11 residues. V was pared by 6 bases and J by 5 bases, with 10 bases between. Methods used by the authors: From reference gene primer amplification, estimates of nucleated cell counts were derived. Generated by immunoSEQ multiplex PCR, the TCRdb table keeps only in-frame clones and is missing some. V and J calls plus clone size are reproduced from that table; the DNA served to infer D and trimming. This repertoire shows over 200,000 clones, 70% to 90% found once; its top ten account for approximately 12%. Sequences were obtained from peripheral blood. This receptor was identified in a woman under 30 who had recovered from COVID-19. The V and J genes are TRBV29-1 and TRBJ1-1; D is uncertain. The CDR3: CSVAPGTEAFF. The CDR3 nucleotides are TGCAGCGTAGCCCCAGGTACTGAAGCTTTCTTT. The full variable domain, in which reference TRBV29-1 and TRBJ1-1 provide the parts outside the CDR3, is SAVISQKPSRDICQRGTSLTIQCQVDSQVTMMFWYRQQPGQSLTLIATANQGSEATYESGFVIDKFPISRPNLTFSTLTVSNMSPEDSSIYLCSVAPGTEAFFGQGTRLTVV.